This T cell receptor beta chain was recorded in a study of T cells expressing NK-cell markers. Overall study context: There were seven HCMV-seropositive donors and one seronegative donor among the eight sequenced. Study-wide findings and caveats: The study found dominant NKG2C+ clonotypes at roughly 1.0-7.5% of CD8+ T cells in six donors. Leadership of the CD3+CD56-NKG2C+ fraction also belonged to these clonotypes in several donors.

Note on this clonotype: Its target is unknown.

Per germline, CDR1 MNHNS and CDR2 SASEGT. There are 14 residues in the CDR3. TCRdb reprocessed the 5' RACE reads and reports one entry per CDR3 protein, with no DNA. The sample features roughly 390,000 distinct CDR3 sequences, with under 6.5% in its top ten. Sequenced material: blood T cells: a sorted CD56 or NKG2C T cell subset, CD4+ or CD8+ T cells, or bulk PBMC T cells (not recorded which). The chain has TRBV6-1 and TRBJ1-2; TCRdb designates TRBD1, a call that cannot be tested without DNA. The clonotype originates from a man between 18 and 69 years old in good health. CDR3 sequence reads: CASSKQGAGYGYTF.